What follows are 14 T cell receptor beta chains derived from one specimen sequenced in a study of human T cells and chemical hapten exposure. TCRdb called the RACE reads again in MiXCR, with one record for every CDR3 protein. Of 57,000 or so distinct CDR3 sequences detected, approximately 10% appear once; the ten largest clones hold 3% to 4.5%. Time point: pre-sensitization, week 0. Treatment of the sample: therapeutic diphenylcyclopropenone sensitization with weekly scalp DPC. This sample comprised whole blood, obtained in connection with sensitization to the hapten diphenylcyclopropenone (DPC). Every receptor here comes from a woman between 35 and 50 years old with alopecia areata. Some clones in this sample may be carry-over from other donors' samples.

This clonotype was recorded at least ten times. This chain uses TRBV28 with TRBJ2-7; a weak D match, TRBD2 (6 bases). The CDR3 runs 14 residues. Germline assignment: CDR1 MDHEN and CDR2 SYDVKM. With 2 bases removed from V and 5 bases from J, the gap between germline ends came to 13 bases. CDR3 sequence (DNA): TGTGCCAGCAGTTTACACGGGAGCGACCACGAGCAGTACTTC. It translates to CASSLHGSDHEQYF.

This clonotype was observed at least ten times. The gene calls are TRBV7-6 and TRBJ2-5, with D tentatively TRBD1 (6 bases). The germline V gene has CDR1 SGHVS and CDR2 FNYEAQ. V gave up 5 bases and J gave up 5 bases, with 12 bases separating them. This CDR3 has 13 amino acids. CDR3 residues: CASSTRQAETQYF. Written as DNA, the CDR3 is TGTGCCAGCAGCACCAGACAGGCTGAGACCCAGTACTTC.

This clonotype has a handful of counts. The chain recombines TRBV14 with TRBJ2-2; D uncertain. Trimming shortened V by 7 bases and J by 2 bases, and 8 bases separated the two germline ends. This CDR3 is built from 13 residues. CDR1 SGHDN and CDR2 FVKESK come from the germline V gene. The CDR3 coding sequence is TGTGCCAGCAATCCGATTAACACCGGGGAGCTGTTTTTT. It encodes CASNPINTGELFF.

The V call is TRBV5-6, the J call TRBJ2-1, with D possibly TRBD2 on 6 matching bases. V was pared by 1 base and J by 8 bases, with 7 bases between. CDR1 and CDR2 (germline): SGHDT, YYEEEE. The CDR3 is 12 residues long. The CDR3 DNA is TGTGCCAGCAGCTTGTGGGGGGATGAGCAGTTCTTC. Translated: CASSLWGDEQFF.

This clonotype came up many times. The V gene is TRBV7-2, the J gene TRBJ2-1; D is unclear. The CDR3 has 14 residues. Germline V gene lookup returns CDR1 SGHTA and CDR2 FQGNSA. Trimming stripped 0 bases from V and 8 bases from J, with 11 bases between. The CDR3 loop is CASSLALELYEQFF. The CDR3 coding sequence is TGTGCCAGCAGCTTAGCGCTTGAGCTCTATGAGCAGTTCTTC.

The sample holds many counts of this clonotype. The rearrangement links TRBV27 to TRBJ1-2, with D possibly being TRBD1 (5 bases). Trimming left V 10 bases short and J 4 bases short, with 16 bases between. The germline CDR1 and CDR2 sequences are MNHEY and SMNVEV (reference sequence). The CDR3 runs 13 residues. CDR3 sequence (DNA): TGTGCCAACAGGAAGCGTGGCATCTATGGCTACACCTTC. Translated: CANRKRGIYGYTF.

The chain joins TRBV29-1 to TRBJ1-2; 8 positions match TRBD1. The CDR3 is 13 amino acids. The germline CDR1 and CDR2 sequences are SQVTM and ANQGSEA. V trimming: 6 bases; J trimming: 4 bases; junction bases outside the gene matches: 7. CDR3 in amino acids: CSVSTGTGYGYTF. The CDR3 DNA sequence: TGCAGCGTCTCAACCGGGACAGGCTATGGCTACACCTTC.

The chain has TRBV20-1 and TRBJ2-5; 12 bases fit TRBD2. V shed 4 bases, J shed 2 bases, and the junction held 5 bases outside the gene matches. In germline, CDR1 is DFQATT, CDR2 SNEGSKA (reference sequence). The CDR3 covers 15 residues. This CDR3 is CSATRTSGDQETQYF. In DNA form, the CDR3 reads TGCAGTGCTACACGGACTAGCGGGGATCAAGAGACCCAGTACTTC.

CDR3 DNA sequence: TGTGCCAGCAGCGGGGACGGGTACGAGCAGTACTTC. Translation: CASSGDGYEQYF. The chain combines TRBV3-1 with TRBJ2-7; D could derive from TRBD1 or TRBD2 (5 bases each). The CDR3 runs to 12 residues. V was cut by 5 bases and J by 4 bases, with 9 bases left in between. Germline CDR1 is LGHDT and CDR2 is YNNKEL (reference sequence).

The genes are TRBV20-1 and TRBJ2-1; 7 bases match TRBD2. The junction had 11 bases not matched to a gene; V was cut back by 6 bases and J by 0 bases. CDR3 length equals 16 residues. The germline V gene has CDR1 DFQATT and CDR2 SNEGSKA (reference sequence). CDR3 DNA: TGCAGTGCACCCACCCTAGCGGAAAGCTCCTACAATGAGCAGTTCTTC. Translated: CSAPTLAESSYNEQFF.

This clonotype came up a few times. This chain links TRBV7-7 with TRBJ2-7; 14 bases match TRBD2. Looked up from germline, CDR1 is SSHAT and CDR2 is FNYEAQ (reference sequence). V shed 5 bases and J 5 bases; nucleotides not matched to a gene: 2. The CDR3 spans 14 residues. DNA for the CDR3: TGTGCCAGCAGCCCGGGACTAGCGGGAGACGAGCAGTACTTC. Its protein product is CASSPGLAGDEQYF.

This clonotype was detected only a few times. The chain recombines TRBV11-3 with TRBJ2-5, with TRBD1 as a possible D gene (6 bases). The V and J ends lost 4 bases and 6 bases respectively, with 15 bases between them. Germline loops: CDR1 SGHNT, CDR2 YENEEA. This CDR3 has 14 residues. CDR3: CASSSYRDMKTQYF. CDR3 DNA: TGTGCCAGCAGCTCCTACAGGGATATGAAGACCCAGTACTTC.

This clonotype appeared a few times. The V call is TRBV29-1, the J call TRBJ1-1, with a tentative D call TRBD1 (6 bases). The CDR3 loop spans 14 amino acids. V was cut by 7 bases and J by 1 base, with 16 bases left in between. Germline V gene lookup returns CDR1 SQVTM and CDR2 ANQGSEA. The CDR3 spells CSARGGFQNTEAFF. DNA of the CDR3: TGCAGCGCCCGAGGGGGTTTCCAGAACACTGAAGCTTTCTTT.

The genes are TRBV5-1 and TRBJ2-1; weak D call: TRBD1 (6 bases). The CDR3 length is 14 residues. V lost 0 bases, J lost 8 bases, and 12 bases lay in between. Germline V gene sequence: CDR1 SGHRS, CDR2 YFSETQ. CDR3 in amino acids: CASSLGAGADEQFF. In DNA, the CDR3 is TGCGCCAGCAGCTTGGGGGCAGGGGCCGATGAGCAGTTCTTC.